The 7 T cell receptor beta chains below all came from one sample that was sequenced in a study of blood T cell repertoires in COVID-19. TCRdb's copy holds only in-frame clones and misses some; the assay was immunoSEQ multiplex PCR. The data show some 250,000 clones, with 70% to 80% seen just once and 3.3% held by the top ten. Sequencing was performed on peripheral blood. The receptors shown here come from a woman over 75 with acute or convalescent COVID-19.

The gene calls are TRBV7-9 and TRBJ2-7; D perhaps matches TRBD2 (6 bases). Per germline, CDR1 SEHNR and CDR2 FQNEAQ (reference sequence). The CDR3 is made up of 18 amino acids. Trimming removed 1 base from V and 0 bases from J, with 19 bases in between. CDR3 sequence (DNA): TGTGCCAGCAGCTTAGGTCCGAATCGGCGGGACCTCTCCTACGAGCAGTACTTC. It encodes CASSLGPNRRDLSYEQYF.

This chain links TRBV9 with TRBJ1-1; D gene ambiguous. The CDR3 spans 14 residues. The germline V gene encodes CDR1 SGDLS and CDR2 YYNGEE. V lost 0 bases and J lost 1, with 7 bases in between. The CDR3: CASSVEAGNTEAFF. In DNA form, the CDR3 reads TGTGCCAGCAGCGTAGAGGCAGGGAACACTGAAGCTTTCTTT. The full variable domain, rest sourced from reference TRBV9 and TRBJ1-1, is DSGVTQTPKHLITATGQRVTLRCSPRSGDLSVYWYQQSLDQGLQFLIQYYNGEERAKGNILERFSAQQFPDLHSELNLSSLELGDSALYFCASSVEAGNTEAFFGQGTRLTVV.

This clone showed up just a few times. V and J are TRBV7-6 and TRBJ1-1; maybe TRBD1 (5 bases). CDR1 SGHVS and CDR2 FNYEAQ come from the germline V gene. Trimming left V 1 base short and J 0 bases short, with 9 bases between. This CDR3 is built from 15 residues. The CDR3 spells CASSLGGGMNTEAFF. For the CDR3, the DNA is TGTGCCAGCAGCTTAGGTGGGGGGATGAACACTGAAGCTTTCTTT.

The chain is built from TRBV6-4 and TRBJ1-5; D gene unclear. This CDR3 is built from 16 residues. Trimming left V 0 bases short and J 0 bases short, with 9 bases between. Germline CDR1 reads MRHNA; CDR2 reads SNTAGT. CDR3 residues: CASSDSGSYSNQPQHF. Here the CDR3 DNA reads TGTGCCAGCAGTGACTCGGGCAGTTATAGCAATCAGCCCCAGCATTTT.

The genes are TRBV10-3 and TRBJ1-3; maybe TRBD1 (6 bases). This CDR3 comprises 18 residues. Trimming shortened V by 10 bases and J by 0 bases, and 25 bases separated the two germline ends. Germline V gene sequence: CDR1 ENHRY, CDR2 SYGVKD. The CDR3 spells CATQGTGHLLTSGNTIYF. CDR3 nucleotide sequence: TGTGCCACCCAAGGGACGGGACACCTATTAACCTCTGGAAACACCATATATTTT.

This clone was detected once. J is TRBJ2-6 and V is TRBV5-4; TRBD1 agrees at 7 bases. Germline CDR1 reads SGHNT; CDR2 reads YYREEE (reference sequence). Trimming took 4 bases from V and 1 from J; bases not matched to a gene: 5. This CDR3 is 16 amino acids long. Here the CDR3 DNA reads TGTGCCAGCAGCGTAACAGGGGTATCTGGGGCCAACGTCCTGACTTTC. Translation gives CASSVTGVSGANVLTF.

This chain joins TRBV7-9 and TRBJ1-1, with a possible D match to TRBD1 (5 bases). Deletions cut 3 bases from V and 10 bases from J, with 12 bases between. Germline assignment: CDR1 SEHNR and CDR2 FQNEAQ (reference sequence). The CDR3 is 12 residues long. The CDR3 here is CASSFSNQGAFF. CDR3 bases: TGTGCCAGCAGCTTTTCCAACCAGGGAGCTTTCTTT.